Listed below are T cell receptor beta chains from one sample, sequenced in a study of naive and memory T cell subsets. Using its own MiXCR run on the UMI-ligation and nested PCR reads, TCRdb lists one record per CDR3 protein. The sample records 130,000 or so distinct CDR3 sequences, roughly 36% being singletons. Sequencing input: central memory CD4+ T cells from blood. The receptor source for this set is a human donor in good health. CDR3s include the opening cysteine and the closing phenylalanine or tryptophan. D genes are given only for firm matches. Expanded clones are given a class, and other clones once, few, many or no size at all.

j_call d_call cdr3_length v_call clone_size cdr3_aa cdr3_nt
TRBJ2-7 TRBD2 15 TRBV7-6 - CASSLGRERSGEQYF TGTGCCAGCAGCTTGGGGCGGGAGAGGTCGGGGGAGCAGTACTTC
TRBJ2-6 - 16 TRBV12-3/TRBV12-4 - CASAGRGRTGANVLTF TGTGCCAGCGCGGGTAGGGGAAGGACTGGGGCCAACGTCCTGACTTTC
TRBJ2-1 TRBD2 17 TRBV7-2 few CASSPSRAGGTYNEQFF TGTGCCAGCAGCCCTAGTAGGGCGGGAGGAACCTACAATGAGCAGTTCTTC
TRBJ2-7 - 13 TRBV28 few CASSWQTTYEQYF TGTGCCAGCAGTTGGCAGACAACCTACGAGCAGTACTTC
TRBJ2-2 - 14 TRBV7-9 many CASSSHWNTGELFF TGTGCCAGCAGCTCCCACTGGAACACCGGGGAGCTGTTTTTT
TRBJ2-7 - 14 TRBV2 - CASSKNSGTYEQYF TGTGCCAGCAGTAAGAATTCGGGTACCTACGAGCAGTACTTC
TRBJ2-2 - 14 TRBV12-3/TRBV12-4 - CASSLARGNGELFF TGTGCCAGCAGTTTAGCGAGGGGGAACGGGGAGCTGTTTTTT
TRBJ1-5 - 14 TRBV3-1 many CASSQDHGNQPQHF TGTGCCAGCAGCCAAGATCACGGAAATCAGCCCCAGCATTTT
TRBJ2-2 - 12 TRBV28 - CASSLLIGELFF TGTGCCAGCAGTTTATTGATCGGGGAGCTGTTTTTT
TRBJ2-2 - 14 TRBV11-3 - CASSLVALAGELFF TGTGCCAGCAGCTTAGTGGCCCTAGCCGGGGAGCTGTTTTTT
TRBJ2-1 - 13 TRBV20-1 few CSASPISYNEQFF TGCAGTGCTAGTCCCATCTCCTACAATGAGCAGTTCTTC